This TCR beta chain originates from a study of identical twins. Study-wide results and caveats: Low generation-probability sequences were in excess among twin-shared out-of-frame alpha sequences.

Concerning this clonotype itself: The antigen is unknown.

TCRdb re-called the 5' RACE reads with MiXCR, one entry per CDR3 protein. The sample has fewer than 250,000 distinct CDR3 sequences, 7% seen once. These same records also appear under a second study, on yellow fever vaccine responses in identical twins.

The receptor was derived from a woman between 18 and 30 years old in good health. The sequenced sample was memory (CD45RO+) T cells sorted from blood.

CDR3 nucleotide sequence: TGCGCCAGCATGGGACTAGCGGGAGGGGAGACCCAGTACTTC. It yields the protein CASMGLAGGETQYF. The chain combines TRBV10-2 with TRBJ2-5; 16 nucleotides agree with TRBD2. CDR1 is WSHSY, CDR2 SAAADI, per germline. J was trimmed by 5 bases and V by 7 bases; bases with no gene match: 1. The CDR3 length is 14 residues.